Listed below are T cell receptor beta chains from one sample, sequenced in a study of human T cells and chemical hapten exposure. TCRdb independently ran MiXCR on the RACE reads; one entry per CDR3 protein. The sample consists of some 79,000 distinct CDR3 sequences, more than 9% of them appearing once. The starting material was whole blood, obtained in connection with sensitization to the hapten diphenylcyclopropenone (DPC). The source of these receptors is a woman aged 45-65 years with alopecia areata. Some clones in this sample may be carry-over from other donors' samples. Each CDR3 is given with its conserved first and last residue. Each record gives: J gene, clone size, D gene, V gene, CDR3 protein, CDR3 DNA. The D gene is left open where the match is weak. Expanded clones get a size class; other rows say once, few or many, or leave the size out.

j_call: TRBJ1-1
clone_size: few
d_call: TRBD1
v_call: TRBV29-1
cdr3_aa: CSGHRGNTEAFF
cdr3_nt: TGCAGCGGACACAGGGGAAACACTGAAGCTTTCTTT

j_call: TRBJ1-1
clone_size: many
d_call: .
v_call: TRBV10-3
cdr3_aa: CAISGAGGGTEAFF
cdr3_nt: TGTGCCATCAGTGGGGCTGGGGGGGGTACTGAAGCTTTCTTT

j_call: TRBJ2-1
clone_size: .
d_call: .
v_call: TRBV9
cdr3_aa: CASSVGPGDEQFF
cdr3_nt: TGTGCCAGCAGCGTAGGCCCGGGGGATGAGCAGTTCTTC

j_call: TRBJ1-5
clone_size: few
d_call: .
v_call: TRBV10-3
cdr3_aa: CATSRDSNQPQHF
cdr3_nt: TGTGCCACCTCAAGAGATAGCAATCAGCCCCAGCATTTT

j_call: TRBJ2-1
clone_size: .
d_call: .
v_call: TRBV30
cdr3_aa: CAWGRGNEQFF
cdr3_nt: TGTGCCTGGGGTAGGGGAAATGAGCAGTTCTTC

j_call: TRBJ2-1
clone_size: .
d_call: .
v_call: TRBV7-2
cdr3_aa: CASSGLSYNEQFF
cdr3_nt: TGTGCCAGCAGCGGACTCTCCTACAATGAGCAGTTCTTC

j_call: TRBJ1-1
clone_size: many
d_call: .
v_call: TRBV30
cdr3_aa: CAWTQQMNTEAFF
cdr3_nt: TGTGCCTGGACTCAACAGATGAACACTGAAGCTTTCTTT

j_call: TRBJ2-3
clone_size: many
d_call: .
v_call: TRBV27
cdr3_aa: CASSHRRDTQYF
cdr3_nt: TGTGCCAGCAGTCACCGCCGGGATACGCAGTATTTT

j_call: TRBJ2-1
clone_size: .
d_call: TRBD2
v_call: TRBV27
cdr3_aa: CASSLSSGGNYNEQFF
cdr3_nt: TGTGCCAGCAGTTTATCTAGCGGGGGGAATTACAATGAGCAGTTCTTC

j_call: TRBJ2-7
clone_size: .
d_call: TRBD2
v_call: TRBV6-1
cdr3_aa: CASSEWASGTYEQYF
cdr3_nt: TGTGCCAGCAGTGAATGGGCTAGCGGGACCTACGAGCAGTACTTC

j_call: TRBJ2-5
clone_size: many
d_call: .
v_call: TRBV29-1
cdr3_aa: CSGDRADTSQETQYF
cdr3_nt: TGCAGCGGCGACCGAGCGGACACATCCCAAGAGACCCAGTACTTC

j_call: TRBJ2-1
clone_size: many
d_call: TRBD2
v_call: TRBV28
cdr3_aa: CASRTTSGSYNEQFF
cdr3_nt: TGTGCCAGCAGGACCACTAGCGGGAGCTACAATGAGCAGTTCTTC

j_call: TRBJ2-2
clone_size: many
d_call: .
v_call: TRBV7-2
cdr3_aa: CASSRFGWTGELFF
cdr3_nt: TGTGCCAGCAGCCGATTCGGGTGGACCGGGGAGCTGTTTTTT

j_call: TRBJ2-3
clone_size: .
d_call: .
v_call: TRBV18
cdr3_aa: CASSPRPPGFGTSDTQYF
cdr3_nt: TGTGCCAGCTCACCACGACCGCCGGGTTTCGGGACGTCAGATACGCAGTATTTT

j_call: TRBJ2-5
clone_size: many
d_call: .
v_call: TRBV3-1
cdr3_aa: CASSQRGYQETQYF
cdr3_nt: TGTGCCAGCAGCCAACGGGGCTACCAAGAGACCCAGTACTTC

j_call: TRBJ2-1
clone_size: .
d_call: TRBD1
v_call: TRBV3-1
cdr3_aa: CASSGTGVYNEQFF
cdr3_nt: TGTGCCAGCAGTGGGACAGGGGTTTACAATGAGCAGTTCTTC

j_call: TRBJ1-1
clone_size: .
d_call: .
v_call: TRBV7-9
cdr3_aa: CASSLRENTEAFF
cdr3_nt: TGTGCCAGCAGCTTAAGGGAGAACACTGAAGCTTTCTTT

j_call: TRBJ2-1
clone_size: few
d_call: .
v_call: TRBV6-6
cdr3_aa: CASSYGGISWDNEQFF
cdr3_nt: TGTGCCAGCAGTTACGGGGGGATTAGCTGGGACAATGAGCAGTTCTTC

j_call: TRBJ2-1
clone_size: .
d_call: .
v_call: TRBV7-8
cdr3_aa: CASTKTAISYNEQFF
cdr3_nt: TGTGCCAGCACCAAAACGGCGATCTCCTACAATGAGCAGTTCTTC

j_call: TRBJ1-2
clone_size: few
d_call: .
v_call: TRBV5-6
cdr3_aa: CASSPVLWGQDYGYTF
cdr3_nt: TGTGCCAGCAGCCCCGTTCTATGGGGGCAGGACTATGGCTACACCTTC

j_call: TRBJ2-2
clone_size: few
d_call: .
v_call: TRBV28
cdr3_aa: CASREDSNTGELFF
cdr3_nt: TGTGCCAGCAGGGAAGACAGCAACACCGGGGAGCTGTTTTTT

j_call: TRBJ2-1
clone_size: .
d_call: .
v_call: TRBV15
cdr3_aa: CATSRTRPGGNEQFF
cdr3_nt: TGTGCCACCAGCAGGACTAGACCCGGGGGCAATGAGCAGTTCTTC

j_call: TRBJ2-5
clone_size: many
d_call: .
v_call: TRBV18
cdr3_aa: CASSPPTRQETQYF
cdr3_nt: TGTGCCAGCTCACCCCCTACTAGGCAAGAGACCCAGTACTTC

j_call: TRBJ1-1
clone_size: .
d_call: .
v_call: TRBV3-1
cdr3_aa: CASSRQSVAFF
cdr3_nt: TGTGCCAGCAGCCGTCAGAGCGTAGCTTTCTTT

j_call: TRBJ2-3
clone_size: many
d_call: .
v_call: TRBV29-1
cdr3_aa: CSVGLSDKQGF
cdr3_nt: TGCAGCGTTGGGTTATCGGACAAACAGGGTTTT

j_call: TRBJ2-7
clone_size: .
d_call: .
v_call: TRBV7-8
cdr3_aa: CASSPFGVARSYEQYF
cdr3_nt: TGTGCCAGCAGCCCTTTTGGGGTAGCGCGATCCTACGAGCAGTACTTC

j_call: TRBJ2-4
clone_size: many
d_call: TRBD2
v_call: TRBV7-9
cdr3_aa: CAGGLAENIQYF
cdr3_nt: TGTGCCGGGGGACTAGCGGAAAACATTCAGTACTTC

j_call: TRBJ2-7
clone_size: many
d_call: .
v_call: TRBV11-2
cdr3_aa: CASSLDLYEQYF
cdr3_nt: TGTGCCAGCAGCTTAGATCTCTACGAGCAGTACTTC

j_call: TRBJ1-6
clone_size: many
d_call: .
v_call: TRBV7-2
cdr3_aa: CASSSLDRGDNSPLHF
cdr3_nt: TGTGCCAGCAGCTCCCTGGACAGAGGAGATAATTCACCCCTCCACTTT

j_call: TRBJ1-5
clone_size: many
d_call: TRBD1
v_call: TRBV12-3/TRBV12-4
cdr3_aa: CASSPRTGWQPQHF
cdr3_nt: TGTGCCAGCAGTCCTCGGACAGGGTGGCAGCCCCAGCATTTT

j_call: TRBJ2-1
clone_size: .
d_call: .
v_call: TRBV15
cdr3_aa: CATSERDVYNEQFF
cdr3_nt: TGTGCCACCAGCGAACGGGACGTCTACAATGAGCAGTTCTTC

j_call: TRBJ2-2
clone_size: many
d_call: TRBD2
v_call: TRBV7-6
cdr3_aa: CASSLLAGTNTGELFF
cdr3_nt: TGTGCCAGCAGCCTACTAGCGGGGACGAACACCGGGGAGCTGTTTTTT

j_call: TRBJ2-1
clone_size: many
d_call: .
v_call: TRBV10-3
cdr3_aa: CASSGPPSGNEQFF
cdr3_nt: TGTGCCAGCTCCGGACCGCCATCAGGCAATGAGCAGTTCTTC

j_call: TRBJ1-6
clone_size: many
d_call: .
v_call: TRBV6-1
cdr3_aa: CASTGQNNSPLHF
cdr3_nt: TGTGCCAGCACCGGACAGAATAATTCACCCCTCCACTTT

j_call: TRBJ1-4
clone_size: few
d_call: .
v_call: TRBV20-1
cdr3_aa: CSARNIGGMEKLFF
cdr3_nt: TGCAGTGCTAGAAATATTGGGGGGATGGAAAAACTGTTTTTT

j_call: TRBJ2-7
clone_size: few
d_call: TRBD2
v_call: TRBV20-1
cdr3_aa: CSARVPSGSYEQYF
cdr3_nt: TGCAGTGCTAGAGTCCCTAGCGGGAGTTACGAGCAGTACTTC

j_call: TRBJ2-2
clone_size: many
d_call: .
v_call: TRBV2
cdr3_aa: CASSDRRTNTGELFF
cdr3_nt: TGTGCCAGCAGTGACCGGAGAACGAACACCGGGGAGCTGTTTTTT

j_call: TRBJ1-6
clone_size: .
d_call: TRBD1
v_call: TRBV6-6
cdr3_aa: CASSPSGQKNSPLHF
cdr3_nt: TGTGCCAGCAGCCCGTCGGGACAGAAGAATTCACCCCTCCACTTT

j_call: TRBJ1-2
clone_size: few
d_call: .
v_call: TRBV10-3
cdr3_aa: CATGSGLGYGYTF
cdr3_nt: TGTGCCACCGGATCGGGGCTTGGGTATGGCTACACCTTC

j_call: TRBJ1-1
clone_size: few
d_call: .
v_call: TRBV7-2
cdr3_aa: CASSFSGPTEAFF
cdr3_nt: TGTGCCAGCAGCTTTTCGGGTCCCACTGAAGCTTTCTTT

j_call: TRBJ2-7
clone_size: few
d_call: .
v_call: TRBV7-2
cdr3_aa: CASTSPQTYEQYF
cdr3_nt: TGTGCCAGCACTTCCCCGCAAACCTACGAGCAGTACTTC

j_call: TRBJ1-1
clone_size: .
d_call: .
v_call: TRBV18
cdr3_aa: CASSPSLAGNTEAFF
cdr3_nt: TGTGCCAGCTCACCAAGTCTTGCTGGGAACACTGAAGCTTTCTTT

j_call: TRBJ1-5
clone_size: few
d_call: TRBD1
v_call: TRBV6-1
cdr3_aa: CASNGQGTAYQPQHF
cdr3_nt: TGTGCCAGCAATGGTCAGGGGACAGCGTATCAGCCCCAGCATTTT

j_call: TRBJ1-6
clone_size: few
d_call: .
v_call: TRBV9
cdr3_aa: CASGTTEEAALHF
cdr3_nt: TGTGCCAGCGGCACCACCGAGGAAGCGGCCCTCCACTTT

j_call: TRBJ2-7
clone_size: many
d_call: TRBD2
v_call: TRBV20-1
cdr3_aa: CSANRLALAVSSYEQYF
cdr3_nt: TGCAGTGCCAACCGATTGGCACTAGCGGTTTCTTCCTACGAGCAGTACTTC

j_call: TRBJ1-5
clone_size: many
d_call: .
v_call: TRBV18
cdr3_aa: CASSPQGTQPQHF
cdr3_nt: TGTGCCAGCTCACCGCAGGGCACTCAGCCCCAGCATTTT

j_call: TRBJ2-5
clone_size: many
d_call: .
v_call: TRBV29-1
cdr3_aa: CSVGDIQETQYF
cdr3_nt: TGCAGCGTTGGGGATATCCAAGAGACCCAGTACTTC

j_call: TRBJ2-1
clone_size: many
d_call: TRBD2
v_call: TRBV28
cdr3_aa: CASSFASGRSFEQFF
cdr3_nt: TGTGCCAGCAGTTTCGCTAGCGGGAGATCATTCGAGCAGTTCTTC

j_call: TRBJ2-5
clone_size: .
d_call: .
v_call: TRBV9
cdr3_aa: CASSPGRALVETQYF
cdr3_nt: TGTGCCAGCAGCCCTGGCAGGGCCTTGGTCGAGACCCAGTACTTC

j_call: TRBJ1-1
clone_size: many
d_call: .
v_call: TRBV2
cdr3_aa: CASTRGRTEAFF
cdr3_nt: TGTGCCAGCACCCGGGGGCGCACTGAAGCTTTCTTT

j_call: TRBJ1-4
clone_size: .
d_call: .
v_call: TRBV9
cdr3_aa: CASGMEGTAEKLFF
cdr3_nt: TGTGCCAGCGGAATGGAGGGCACCGCGGAAAAACTGTTTTTT

j_call: TRBJ2-1
clone_size: few
d_call: .
v_call: TRBV20-1
cdr3_aa: CSARVNNEQFF
cdr3_nt: TGCAGTGCTAGAGTTAACAATGAGCAGTTCTTC

j_call: TRBJ2-1
clone_size: .
d_call: TRBD2
v_call: TRBV7-2
cdr3_aa: CASSLRTSGYNEQFF
cdr3_nt: TGTGCCAGCAGCCTGAGGACTAGCGGGTACAATGAGCAGTTCTTC